These T cell receptor beta chains were read from a single sample in a study of T cells in Graves' hyperthyroidism and ophthalmopathy. MiXCR was run by TCRdb on the multiplex PCR reads, yielding one entry per CDR3 protein. The table lists about 580,000 distinct CDR3 sequences, 35% to 55% of them singletons. The sequenced sample was peripheral blood or thyroid tissue (not recorded which). All receptors come from a young woman with Graves' hyperthyroidism. CDR3s include the opening cysteine and the closing phenylalanine or tryptophan. Each record gives: J gene, clone size, V gene, D gene, CDR3 protein, CDR3 DNA. D genes are given only for firm matches. The size of a clone is reported for some rows only, either as once, few or many, or as a class for expanded clones.

TRBJ2-7 | many | TRBV25-1 | . | CASSEAGRSYEQYF | TGTGCCAGCAGTGAAGCTGGCCGATCCTACGAGCAGTACTTC
TRBJ2-7 | many | TRBV2 | . | CAGSERYEQYF | TGTGCCGGCAGTGAACGATACGAGCAGTACTTC
TRBJ1-1 | . | TRBV20-1 | TRBD1 | CSAWDRDTEAFF | TGCAGTGCATGGGACAGGGACACTGAAGCTTTCTTT
TRBJ1-4 | many | TRBV6-5 | . | CASGDQSSATNEKLFF | TGTGCCAGCGGGGACCAAAGCTCAGCAACTAATGAAAAACTGTTTTTT
TRBJ2-5 | many | TRBV4-1 | . | CASSQGRGLARQETQYF | TGCGCCAGCAGCCAAGGAAGGGGGCTAGCGAGACAAGAGACCCAGTACTTC
TRBJ2-5 | . | TRBV20-1 | . | CSARDWQGAETQYF | TGCAGTGCTAGAGATTGGCAGGGAGCAGAGACCCAGTACTTC
TRBJ2-7 | few | TRBV7-3 | . | CASSPWTGSDEQYF | TGTGCCAGCAGCCCTTGGACCGGCAGCGATGAGCAGTACTTC
TRBJ2-3 | . | TRBV27 | . | CASSFGGEGTQYF | TGTGCCAGCAGTTTCGGGGGAGAAGGTACGCAGTATTTT
TRBJ2-1 | few | TRBV24-1 | . | CATSDPEKPNNEQFF | TGTGCCACCAGTGATCCCGAGAAGCCGAACAATGAGCAGTTCTTC
TRBJ2-5 | once | TRBV7-2 | TRBD1 | CASSLRGQPQYF | TGTGCCAGCAGCTTGAGGGGGCAGCCCCAGTACTTC
TRBJ1-2 | . | TRBV11-2 | . | CASSLVSSAGNYGYTF | TGTGCCAGCAGCTTAGTAAGTTCGGCAGGGAACTATGGCTACACCTTC
TRBJ1-6 | . | TRBV6-2/TRBV6-3 | TRBD1 | CASKRDRAFSSSYNSPLHF | TGTGCCAGCAAGCGGGACAGGGCGTTTTCGAGCTCCTATAATTCACCCCTCCACTTT
TRBJ1-4 | many | TRBV27 | . | CASCEAGDEKLFF | TGTGCCAGCTGCGAGGCGGGGGATGAAAAACTGTTTTTT
TRBJ2-2 | many | TRBV24-1 | TRBD1 | CATSPGQGAYTGELFF | TGTGCCACCAGTCCAGGACAGGGGGCGTACACCGGGGAGCTGTTTTTT
TRBJ1-4 | . | TRBV5-4 | . | CASSQEEGSLTTNEKLFF | TGTGCCAGCAGCCAGGAGGAGGGTTCCCTTACAACTAATGAAAAACTGTTTTTT
TRBJ2-5 | . | TRBV5-1 | TRBD2 | CASSSQAPGLGDQETQYF | TGCGCCAGCAGCTCCCAGGCGCCCGGACTAGGAGACCAAGAGACCCAGTACTTC
TRBJ1-2 | . | TRBV29-1 | TRBD1 | CSAQGQRSYGYTF | TGCAGCGCACAGGGGCAACGGTCCTATGGCTACACCTTC
TRBJ1-5 | many | TRBV27 | . | CASRLGGSRQPQHF | TGTGCCAGCCGACTTGGGGGTAGCCGTCAGCCCCAGCATTTT
TRBJ2-7 | many | TRBV12-3/TRBV12-4 | . | CASSLPYLYEQYF | TGTGCCAGCAGTTTACCGTATCTGTACGAGCAGTACTTC
TRBJ2-5 | few | TRBV7-7 | . | CASSYSTHYGETQYF | TGTGCTAGCAGCTACTCCACCCACTACGGAGAGACCCAGTACTTC
TRBJ2-2 | . | TRBV9 | . | CASRPQNTGELFF | TGTGCCAGCCGCCCCCAGAACACCGGGGAGCTGTTTTTT
TRBJ2-7 | few | TRBV19 | . | CASSIDMGQGNSYEQYF | TGTGCCAGTAGTATAGATATGGGCCAGGGAAACTCCTACGAGCAGTACTTC
TRBJ2-5 | many | TRBV2 | TRBD1 | CASRDRVRIETQYF | TGTGCCAGCAGGGACAGGGTGAGGATAGAGACCCAGTACTTC
TRBJ2-7 | once | TRBV9 | . | CARNRDTEQYF | TGTGCTAGAAATAGGGACACCGAGCAGTACTTC
TRBJ1-1 | . | TRBV7-9 | . | CASSSPVILNTEAFF | TGTGCCAGCAGCTCCCCCGTTATTTTGAACACTGAAGCTTTCTTT
TRBJ2-7 | . | TRBV7-3 | . | CASSYQGNNEQYF | TGTGCCAGCAGCTACCAGGGAAACAATGAGCAGTACTTC
TRBJ1-5 | . | TRBV27 | . | CASRAASHSNQPQHF | TGTGCCAGCAGGGCGGCCAGTCATAGCAATCAGCCCCAGCATTTT
TRBJ2-2 | . | TRBV6-2/TRBV6-3 | TRBD2 | CASSSPLAGGPVSGELFF | TGTGCCAGCAGTTCCCCCCTAGCGGGAGGGCCGGTATCCGGGGAGCTGTTTTTT
TRBJ1-2 | many | TRBV5-5 | TRBD1 | CASSPNRGKDRGHGLGYGYTF | TGTGCCAGCAGCCCGAACCGCGGGAAGGACAGGGGGCATGGTTTAGGTTATGGCTACACCTTC
TRBJ1-5 | once | TRBV20-1 | TRBD1 | CSARGQGHQPQHF | TGCAGTGCTAGAGGACAGGGACATCAGCCCCAGCATTTT
TRBJ2-1 | . | TRBV29-1 | TRBD1 | CSVSGTGGWYNEQFF | TGCAGCGTTTCCGGGACAGGGGGGTGGTACAATGAGCAGTTCTTC
TRBJ2-7 | many | TRBV20-1 | . | CSASQESKQYEQYF | TGCAGTGCTAGTCAGGAATCTAAGCAGTACGAGCAGTACTTC
TRBJ1-2 | many | TRBV7-8 | . | CASSKGQQNYGYTF | TGTGCCAGCAGCAAGGGACAACAAAACTATGGCTACACCTTC
TRBJ1-3 | . | TRBV2 | TRBD1 | CASSSRDSKFSSGNTIYF | TGTGCCAGCAGTTCCCGGGACAGCAAATTTTCCTCTGGAAACACCATATATTTT
TRBJ1-4 | . | TRBV11-3 | . | CASSLGSGARGQLFF | TGTGCCAGCAGCTTAGGGTCTGGGGCCCGTGGGCAACTGTTTTTT
TRBJ2-7 | many | TRBV20-1 | TRBD1 | CSAPVGTGLDEQYF | TGCAGTGCCCCCGTAGGGACAGGACTCGACGAGCAGTACTTC
TRBJ1-2 | once | TRBV20-1 | . | CSARDYRDADGYTF | TGCAGTGCTAGAGACTACAGGGATGCTGATGGCTACACCTTC
TRBJ2-7 | . | TRBV27 | . | CASSLFGVGYSYEQYF | TGTGCCAGCAGTTTGTTCGGCGTGGGCTATTCCTACGAGCAGTACTTC
TRBJ1-5 | . | TRBV7-2 | . | CASSRVLTERNQPQHF | TGTGCCAGCAGCCGAGTCCTGACAGAACGCAATCAGCCCCAGCATTTT
TRBJ2-1 | once | TRBV20-1 | . | CSAQLITYNEQFF | TGCAGTGCCCAGCTAATCACCTACAATGAGCAGTTCTTC
TRBJ1-2 | many | TRBV18 | . | CASSPNYGYTF | TGTGCCAGCTCACCTAACTATGGCTACACCTTC
TRBJ2-6 | many | TRBV29-1 | . | CSVEDRLLSGANVLTF | TGCAGCGTTGAAGATCGGCTGCTCTCTGGGGCCAACGTCCTGACTTTC
TRBJ1-4 | many | TRBV6-4 | . | CASSDSIEKLFF | TGTGCCAGCAGTGACTCGATAGAAAAACTGTTTTTT
TRBJ2-5 | few | TRBV10-3 | TRBD2 | CATSDFGRGGPGETQYF | TGTGCCACCAGTGATTTTGGACGGGGAGGGCCTGGAGAGACCCAGTACTTC
TRBJ1-5 | many | TRBV7-8 | . | CASSLEVRGINRGNQPQHF | TGTGCCAGCAGCTTAGAAGTCAGGGGAATAAATCGGGGCAATCAGCCCCAGCATTTT
TRBJ2-7 | many | TRBV3-1 | . | CASSQATAIYEQYF | TGTGCCAGCAGCCAAGCCACAGCCATCTACGAGCAGTACTTC
TRBJ2-3 | . | TRBV11-2 | . | CASSFRGRTSTDTQYF | TGTGCCAGCAGCTTTAGAGGGAGGACTAGCACAGATACGCAGTATTTT
TRBJ2-5 | . | TRBV19 | TRBD2 | CASSIRPAGVGEQYF | TGTGCCAGTAGTATACGCCCAGCGGGAGTCGGGGAGCAGTACTTC
TRBJ1-2 | many | TRBV10-3 | TRBD1 | CAISALDRGLDGYTF | TGTGCCATCAGTGCATTGGACAGGGGGCTGGATGGCTACACCTTC
TRBJ1-5 | . | TRBV29-1 | TRBD1 | CSVGQGTLKLSSNQPQHF | TGCAGCGTTGGACAGGGAACACTGAAGCTTTCTAGCAATCAGCCCCAGCATTTT
TRBJ1-2 | . | TRBV29-1 | TRBD1 | CSVGVGQAFYGYTF | TGCAGCGTTGGAGTAGGACAGGCGTTCTATGGCTACACCTTC
TRBJ2-5 | many | TRBV10-3 | TRBD2 | CAISDPTSVQTQYF | TGTGCCATCAGTGACCCGACTAGCGTACAGACCCAGTACTTC
TRBJ2-2 | once | TRBV12-3/TRBV12-4 | TRBD2 | CASRSGTSGYTGELFF | TGTGCCAGCAGGTCCGGGACTAGCGGGTACACCGGGGAGCTGTTTTTT
TRBJ2-7 | few | TRBV19 | TRBD1 | CASRDRGADEQYF | TGTGCCAGTAGGGACAGGGGAGCGGACGAGCAGTACTTC
TRBJ1-1 | . | TRBV29-1 | . | CSAYMGPEAFF | TGCAGCGCCTACATGGGGCCTGAAGCTTTCTTT
TRBJ2-7 | many | TRBV4-1 | TRBD2 | CASSQPGTTYEQYF | TGCGCCAGCAGCCAGCCCGGGACTACCTACGAGCAGTACTTC
TRBJ1-1 | . | TRBV29-1 | . | CSPQLGLGTEAFF | TGCAGCCCTCAACTGGGGCTGGGCACTGAAGCTTTCTTT
TRBJ1-1 | . | TRBV9 | . | CASSVDRGQGAFF | TGTGCCAGCAGCGTAGATCGGGGACAAGGAGCTTTCTTT
TRBJ2-1 | few | TRBV7-2 | TRBD2 | CASSLVLAGVEEQFF | TGTGCCAGCAGCTTAGTACTAGCGGGAGTTGAAGAGCAGTTCTTC
TRBJ2-2 | many | TRBV2 | . | CASSDPAGNTGELFF | TGTGCCAGCAGTGACCCGGCAGGGAACACCGGGGAGCTGTTTTTT